These T cell receptor beta chains were read from a single sample in a study of T-cell reconstitution after alpha-beta-depleted transplantation in children. TCRdb reanalysed the PCR reads using MiXCR and keeps one entry per CDR3 protein. Here the sample spans 240,000 or so distinct CDR3 sequences, less than 9% being singletons. Sequencing used PBMCs, mostly from graft donor cells, obtained 180 days after TCRalphabeta/CD19-depleted stem cell transplant. The receptor source for this set is a male patient younger than 18 who had a stem cell transplant for acute lymphoblastic leukemia, so the T cells may come from the graft donor. CDR3s include the opening cysteine and the closing phenylalanine or tryptophan. A D gene is named only where the DNA matches it firmly. Clone size appears in some rows only: once, few, many, or a class for an expanded clone.

CDR3 protein: CSADRGGGTDTQYF
CDR3 DNA: TGCAGTGCCGACAGGGGAGGGGGGACAGATACGCAGTATTTT
V gene: TRBV20-1
clone size: many
D gene: .
J gene: TRBJ2-3

CDR3 protein: CASSLSYNQPQHF
CDR3 DNA: TGTGCCAGCAGTTTATCGTACAATCAGCCCCAGCATTTT
V gene: TRBV27
clone size: many
D gene: .
J gene: TRBJ1-5

CDR3 protein: CASSFKGQGWNEQFF
CDR3 DNA: TGCGCCAGCAGCTTCAAGGGACAGGGTTGGAATGAGCAGTTCTTC
V gene: TRBV5-1
clone size: many
D gene: TRBD1
J gene: TRBJ2-1

CDR3 protein: CASSPLSGYNEQFF
CDR3 DNA: TGTGCCAGCAGTCCCCTTAGTGGTTACAATGAGCAGTTCTTC
V gene: TRBV12-3/TRBV12-4
clone size: many
D gene: .
J gene: TRBJ2-1

CDR3 protein: CASSVGLAEYNEQFF
CDR3 DNA: TGTGCCAGCAGCGTAGGACTAGCGGAGTACAATGAGCAGTTCTTC
V gene: TRBV9
clone size: .
D gene: TRBD2
J gene: TRBJ2-1

CDR3 protein: CASSPLGGAYEQYF
CDR3 DNA: TGTGCCAGCAGTCCCCTGGGGGGGGCCTACGAGCAGTACTTC
V gene: TRBV12-3/TRBV12-4
clone size: many
D gene: TRBD2
J gene: TRBJ2-7

CDR3 protein: CSARDLGTGRFF
CDR3 DNA: TGCAGTGCTAGAGATCTGGGGACAGGGAGATTCTTC
V gene: TRBV20-1
clone size: .
D gene: TRBD1
J gene: TRBJ2-1

CDR3 protein: CASSLPSRVETQYF
CDR3 DNA: TGTGCCAGCAGTTTACCCAGCAGGGTGGAGACCCAGTACTTC
V gene: TRBV28
clone size: many
D gene: .
J gene: TRBJ2-5

CDR3 protein: CASSPTRDSRAKNIQYF
CDR3 DNA: TGTGCCAGCAGCCCGACCCGGGACAGCCGAGCCAAAAACATTCAGTACTTC
V gene: TRBV7-2
clone size: many
D gene: TRBD1
J gene: TRBJ2-4

CDR3 protein: CASSLSPNTGELFF
CDR3 DNA: TGCGCCAGCAGCTTGAGTCCGAACACCGGGGAGCTGTTTTTT
V gene: TRBV5-1
clone size: many
D gene: .
J gene: TRBJ2-2

CDR3 protein: CASGPGRENGYTF
CDR3 DNA: TGTGCTAGTGGCCCGGGAAGGGAGAATGGCTACACCTTC
V gene: TRBV12-5
clone size: few
D gene: .
J gene: TRBJ1-2

CDR3 protein: CASSFVTGINQPQHF
CDR3 DNA: TGTGCCAGCAGCTTCGTGACAGGGATAAATCAGCCCCAGCATTTT
V gene: TRBV7-2
clone size: many
D gene: TRBD1
J gene: TRBJ1-5

CDR3 protein: CASSQNGAGEETQYF
CDR3 DNA: TGTGCCAGCAGCCAAAACGGAGCGGGGGAAGAGACCCAGTACTTC
V gene: TRBV4-2
clone size: many
D gene: TRBD2
J gene: TRBJ2-5

CDR3 protein: CSAHFGTSGRAGSYNEQFF
CDR3 DNA: TGCAGTGCCCACTTCGGGACTAGCGGGAGGGCCGGGTCCTACAATGAGCAGTTCTTC
V gene: TRBV20-1
clone size: few
D gene: TRBD2
J gene: TRBJ2-1

CDR3 protein: CASSVQGRGSTDTQYF
CDR3 DNA: TGTGCCAGCAGTGTCCAGGGACGAGGAAGCACAGATACGCAGTATTTT
V gene: TRBV27
clone size: many
D gene: .
J gene: TRBJ2-3

CDR3 protein: CSVQGQRSYGYTF
CDR3 DNA: TGCAGCGTTCAAGGACAGAGATCCTATGGCTACACCTTC
V gene: TRBV29-1
clone size: .
D gene: .
J gene: TRBJ1-2

CDR3 protein: CASSLATGALNTEAFF
CDR3 DNA: TGTGCCAGCAGCTTAGCGACAGGCGCCCTGAACACTGAAGCTTTCTTT
V gene: TRBV7-9
clone size: many
D gene: .
J gene: TRBJ1-1

CDR3 protein: CASSLIRTGPVPEQYF
CDR3 DNA: TGTGCCAGCAGCTTGATTCGGACAGGCCCAGTTCCCGAGCAGTACTTC
V gene: TRBV7-8
clone size: many
D gene: TRBD1
J gene: TRBJ2-7

CDR3 protein: CASSSGRMNTEAFF
CDR3 DNA: TGTGCCAGCAGTTCGGGACGGATGAACACTGAAGCTTTCTTT
V gene: TRBV28
clone size: many
D gene: .
J gene: TRBJ1-1

CDR3 protein: CATSRDAPVGGLNPYNEQFF
CDR3 DNA: TGTGCCACCAGCAGAGATGCCCCCGTGGGGGGCCTCAACCCCTACAATGAGCAGTTCTTC
V gene: TRBV15
clone size: many
D gene: .
J gene: TRBJ2-1

CDR3 protein: CASSLGWGGIYGYTF
CDR3 DNA: TGTGCCAGCAGTTTAGGATGGGGGGGGATCTATGGCTACACCTTC
V gene: TRBV12-3/TRBV12-4
clone size: many
D gene: .
J gene: TRBJ1-2

CDR3 protein: CASSQGVLSSYNEQFF
CDR3 DNA: TGTGCCAGCAGCCAAGGGGTCCTTAGCTCCTACAATGAGCAGTTCTTC
V gene: TRBV4-2
clone size: many
D gene: .
J gene: TRBJ2-1

CDR3 protein: CASSYGPGPNEQFF
CDR3 DNA: TGTGCCAGTAGCTACGGACCTGGCCCCAATGAGCAGTTCTTC
V gene: TRBV19
clone size: many
D gene: .
J gene: TRBJ2-1

CDR3 protein: CASSQGRDRWGETQYF
CDR3 DNA: TGCGCCAGCAGCCAAGGCCGGGACAGGTGGGGTGAGACCCAGTACTTC
V gene: TRBV4-3
clone size: many
D gene: TRBD1
J gene: TRBJ2-5

CDR3 protein: CAISEGGSGGAEQFF
CDR3 DNA: TGTGCCATCAGTGAGGGAGGTAGCGGGGGGGCTGAGCAGTTCTTC
V gene: TRBV10-3
clone size: many
D gene: TRBD2
J gene: TRBJ2-1

CDR3 protein: CASSRVPGSYEQYF
CDR3 DNA: TGTGCCAGCAGCCGGGTCCCGGGGTCCTACGAGCAGTACTTC
V gene: TRBV27
clone size: many
D gene: .
J gene: TRBJ2-7

CDR3 protein: CASSQDNGGRTDTQYF
CDR3 DNA: TGCGCCAGCAGCCAAGATAACGGGGGCCGCACAGATACGCAGTATTTT
V gene: TRBV4-3
clone size: many
D gene: .
J gene: TRBJ2-3

CDR3 protein: CASNRPLESNTGELFF
CDR3 DNA: TGTGCCAGCAACCGCCCCCTTGAGTCGAACACCGGGGAGCTGTTTTTT
V gene: TRBV7-9
clone size: many
D gene: .
J gene: TRBJ2-2

CDR3 protein: CASSLFLGGEVLEKLFF
CDR3 DNA: TGTGCCAGCTCACTTTTTCTTGGGGGCGAAGTACTCGAAAAACTGTTTTTT
V gene: TRBV18
clone size: many
D gene: .
J gene: TRBJ1-4

CDR3 protein: CASSYGQTQYF
CDR3 DNA: TGTGCCAGCAGTTACGGACAGACCCAGTACTTC
V gene: TRBV6-5
clone size: many
D gene: .
J gene: TRBJ2-5

CDR3 protein: CASSQEGRRTVKWNEQFF
CDR3 DNA: TGTGCCAGCAGCCAAGAGGGGCGTAGGACAGTTAAATGGAATGAGCAGTTCTTC
V gene: TRBV3-1
clone size: .
D gene: .
J gene: TRBJ2-1

CDR3 protein: CASSYNRGQEQYF
CDR3 DNA: TGTGCCAGCAGTTACAATCGGGGACAGGAGCAGTACTTC
V gene: TRBV6-5
clone size: many
D gene: TRBD1
J gene: TRBJ2-7

CDR3 protein: CASSHFSGRAVTGELFF
CDR3 DNA: TGTGCCAGCAGCCATTTTAGCGGGAGGGCCGTTACCGGGGAGCTGTTTTTT
V gene: TRBV3-1
clone size: many
D gene: TRBD2
J gene: TRBJ2-2

CDR3 protein: CASSRSGSPGYEQYF
CDR3 DNA: TGTGCCAGCAGCCGTAGCGGGAGCCCGGGCTACGAGCAGTACTTC
V gene: TRBV3-1
clone size: few
D gene: TRBD2
J gene: TRBJ2-7

CDR3 protein: CASSSVGLAGGRDTGELFF
CDR3 DNA: TGCGCCAGCAGCTCCGTAGGACTAGCGGGAGGTCGGGACACCGGGGAGCTGTTTTTT
V gene: TRBV5-1
clone size: many
D gene: TRBD2
J gene: TRBJ2-2

CDR3 protein: CASNQVQGGLSGANVLTF
CDR3 DNA: TGTGCCAGCAACCAAGTACAGGGAGGGTTATCCGGGGCCAACGTCCTGACTTTC
V gene: TRBV6-1
clone size: many
D gene: .
J gene: TRBJ2-6

CDR3 protein: CASSGTATSGVKQFF
CDR3 DNA: TGTGCCAGCAGCGGGACGGCGACTAGCGGGGTGAAGCAGTTCTTC
V gene: TRBV9
clone size: few
D gene: TRBD2
J gene: TRBJ2-1

CDR3 protein: CSVDSDGNEQYF
CDR3 DNA: TGCAGCGTCGACTCTGACGGGAACGAGCAGTACTTC
V gene: TRBV29-1
clone size: many
D gene: .
J gene: TRBJ2-7

CDR3 protein: CASSSKTSGASGANVLTF
CDR3 DNA: TGTGCCAGCAGCTCTAAGACTAGCGGGGCCTCTGGGGCCAACGTCCTGACTTTC
V gene: TRBV4-2
clone size: many
D gene: TRBD2
J gene: TRBJ2-6

CDR3 protein: CASRARASGYNEQFF
CDR3 DNA: TGTGCCAGCAGGGCGAGGGCTAGCGGGTACAATGAGCAGTTCTTC
V gene: TRBV7-6
clone size: .
D gene: TRBD2
J gene: TRBJ2-1

CDR3 protein: CATSRDQNTEAFF
CDR3 DNA: TGTGCCACCAGCAGAGATCAGAACACTGAAGCTTTCTTT
V gene: TRBV15
clone size: many
D gene: .
J gene: TRBJ1-1

CDR3 protein: CASSERAGGGYNEQFF
CDR3 DNA: TGTGCCAGCAGTGAAAGAGCGGGAGGGGGCTACAATGAGCAGTTCTTC
V gene: TRBV28
clone size: few
D gene: TRBD2
J gene: TRBJ2-1

CDR3 protein: CASSGLAGGPITDTQYF
CDR3 DNA: TGTGCCAGCAGCGGACTAGCGGGGGGGCCTATCACAGATACGCAGTATTTT
V gene: TRBV9
clone size: many
D gene: TRBD2
J gene: TRBJ2-3

CDR3 protein: CAISPRTDTQYF
CDR3 DNA: TGTGCCATCAGCCCGAGGACAGATACGCAGTATTTT
V gene: TRBV10-3
clone size: many
D gene: .
J gene: TRBJ2-3

CDR3 protein: CSASLRGGDKGNYGYTF
CDR3 DNA: TGCAGTGCTAGTCTGAGGGGGGGAGATAAGGGAAACTATGGCTACACCTTC
V gene: TRBV20-1
clone size: many
D gene: .
J gene: TRBJ1-2

CDR3 protein: CASSQTVVTNEKLFF
CDR3 DNA: TGCGCCAGCAGCCAAACCGTGGTGACTAATGAAAAACTGTTTTTT
V gene: TRBV4-1
clone size: many
D gene: .
J gene: TRBJ1-4

CDR3 protein: CASPGRGMCTGELFF
CDR3 DNA: TGTGCCAGCCCCGGACGGGGAATGTGTACCGGGGAGCTGTTTTTT
V gene: TRBV7-8
clone size: many
D gene: .
J gene: TRBJ2-2

CDR3 protein: CASSFTSGAYNEQFF
CDR3 DNA: TGTGCCAGCAGCTTTACTAGCGGAGCTTACAATGAGCAGTTCTTC
V gene: TRBV13
clone size: many
D gene: TRBD2
J gene: TRBJ2-1

CDR3 protein: CASSPTGGFRPGELFF
CDR3 DNA: TGTGCCAGCAGCCCGACAGGGGGCTTTAGACCCGGGGAGCTGTTTTTT
V gene: TRBV7-8
clone size: many
D gene: TRBD1
J gene: TRBJ2-2

CDR3 protein: CASSFRAGANVLTF
CDR3 DNA: TGTGCCAGCAGTTTCCGGGCCGGGGCCAACGTCCTGACTTTC
V gene: TRBV12-3/TRBV12-4
clone size: many
D gene: .
J gene: TRBJ2-6

CDR3 protein: CATSRVRAGWSQETQYF
CDR3 DNA: TGTGCCACCAGCAGAGTAAGGGCAGGGTGGTCCCAAGAGACCCAGTACTTC
V gene: TRBV15
clone size: many
D gene: .
J gene: TRBJ2-5

CDR3 protein: CASSHEETQYF
CDR3 DNA: TGTGCCAGCAGTCATGAGGAGACCCAGTACTTC
V gene: TRBV6-2/TRBV6-3
clone size: many
D gene: .
J gene: TRBJ2-5

CDR3 protein: CASSTEGGTDEQYF
CDR3 DNA: TGTGCCAGCAGCACCGAGGGGGGGACAGATGAGCAGTACTTC
V gene: TRBV7-9
clone size: few
D gene: .
J gene: TRBJ2-7

CDR3 protein: CASTVGGGASNEQFF
CDR3 DNA: TGTGCCAGCACCGTGGGCGGGGGGGCCTCCAATGAGCAGTTCTTC
V gene: TRBV9
clone size: many
D gene: TRBD2
J gene: TRBJ2-1